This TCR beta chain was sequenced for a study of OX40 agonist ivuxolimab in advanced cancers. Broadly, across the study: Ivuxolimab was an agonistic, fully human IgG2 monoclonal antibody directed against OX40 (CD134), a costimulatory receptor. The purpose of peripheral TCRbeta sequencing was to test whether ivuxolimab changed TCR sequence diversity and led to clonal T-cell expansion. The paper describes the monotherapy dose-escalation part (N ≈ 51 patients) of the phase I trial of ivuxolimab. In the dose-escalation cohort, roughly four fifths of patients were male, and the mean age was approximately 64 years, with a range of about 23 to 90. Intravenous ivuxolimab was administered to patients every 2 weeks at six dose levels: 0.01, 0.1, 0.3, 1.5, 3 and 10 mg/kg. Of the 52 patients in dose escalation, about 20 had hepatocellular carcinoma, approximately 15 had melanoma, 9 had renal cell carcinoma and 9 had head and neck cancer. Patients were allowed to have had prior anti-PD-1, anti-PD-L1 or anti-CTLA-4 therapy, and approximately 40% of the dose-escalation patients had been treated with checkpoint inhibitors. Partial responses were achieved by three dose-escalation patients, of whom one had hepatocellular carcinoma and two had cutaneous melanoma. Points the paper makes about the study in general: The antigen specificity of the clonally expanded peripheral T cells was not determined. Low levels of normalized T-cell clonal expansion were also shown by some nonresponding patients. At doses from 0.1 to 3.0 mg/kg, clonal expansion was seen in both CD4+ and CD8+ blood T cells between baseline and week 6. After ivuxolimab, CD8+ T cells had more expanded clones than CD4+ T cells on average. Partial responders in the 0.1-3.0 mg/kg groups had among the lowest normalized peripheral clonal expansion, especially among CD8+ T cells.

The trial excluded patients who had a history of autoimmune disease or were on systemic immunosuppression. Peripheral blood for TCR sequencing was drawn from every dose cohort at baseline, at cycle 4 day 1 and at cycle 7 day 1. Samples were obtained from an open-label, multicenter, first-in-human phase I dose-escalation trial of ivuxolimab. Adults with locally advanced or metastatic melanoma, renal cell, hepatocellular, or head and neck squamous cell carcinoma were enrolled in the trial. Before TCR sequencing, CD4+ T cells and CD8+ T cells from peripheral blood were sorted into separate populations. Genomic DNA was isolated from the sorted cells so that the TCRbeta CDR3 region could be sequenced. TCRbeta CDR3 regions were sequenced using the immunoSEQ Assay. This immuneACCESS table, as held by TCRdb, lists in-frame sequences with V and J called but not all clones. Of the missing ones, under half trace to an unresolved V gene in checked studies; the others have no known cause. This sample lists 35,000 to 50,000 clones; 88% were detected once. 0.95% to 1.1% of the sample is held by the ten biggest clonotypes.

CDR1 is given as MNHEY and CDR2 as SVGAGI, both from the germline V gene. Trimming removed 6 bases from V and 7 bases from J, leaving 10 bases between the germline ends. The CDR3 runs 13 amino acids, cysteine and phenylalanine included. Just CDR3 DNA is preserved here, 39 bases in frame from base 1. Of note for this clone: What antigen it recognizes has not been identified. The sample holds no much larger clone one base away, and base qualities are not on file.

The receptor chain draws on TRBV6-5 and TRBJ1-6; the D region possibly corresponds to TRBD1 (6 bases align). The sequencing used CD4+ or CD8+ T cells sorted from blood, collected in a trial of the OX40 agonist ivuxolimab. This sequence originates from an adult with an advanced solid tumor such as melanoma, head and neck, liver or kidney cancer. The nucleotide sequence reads TGTGCCAGCAGAGCCGGGACAAATTCACCCCTCCACTTT. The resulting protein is CASRAGTNSPLHF.